The text below deals with one TCR beta chain. This record comes from a study of control samples from healthy donors and cancer patients. Profiling relied on immunoSEQ multiplex PCR, and the TCRdb table lists in-frame clones only, not all of them. In the table there are some 49,000 clones, 80% to 90% of which are singletons. Trimming stripped 7 bases from V and 5 bases from J, with 20 bases between. The CDR3 is made up of 14 amino acids. The germline V gene has CDR1 SQVTM and CDR2 ANQGSEA. Material for sequencing was PBMCs. The receptor's source is a woman between 50 and 59 years old with lung cancer. J is TRBJ1-1 and V is TRBV29-1, with D possibly matching TRBD1 (5 bases). The CDR3 coding sequence is TGCAGCGGTAATCAGCGGGCGGGGGTAACTGAAGCTTTCTTT. Its translation: CSGNQRAGVTEAFF.